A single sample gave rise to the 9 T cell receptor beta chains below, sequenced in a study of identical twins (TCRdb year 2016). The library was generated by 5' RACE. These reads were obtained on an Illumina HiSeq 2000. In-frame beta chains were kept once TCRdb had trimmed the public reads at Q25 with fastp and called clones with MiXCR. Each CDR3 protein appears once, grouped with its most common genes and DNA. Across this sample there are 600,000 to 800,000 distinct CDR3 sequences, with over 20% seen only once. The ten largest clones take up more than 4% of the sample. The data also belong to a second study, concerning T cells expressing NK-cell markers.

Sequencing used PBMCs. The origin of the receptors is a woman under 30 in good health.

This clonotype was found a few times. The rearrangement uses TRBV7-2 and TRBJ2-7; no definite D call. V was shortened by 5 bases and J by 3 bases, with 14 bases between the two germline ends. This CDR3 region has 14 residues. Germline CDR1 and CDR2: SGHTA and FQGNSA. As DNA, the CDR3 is TGTGCCAGCAGCCCCGTCTCCCCTCGCTACGAGCAGTACTTC. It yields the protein CASSPVSPRYEQYF.

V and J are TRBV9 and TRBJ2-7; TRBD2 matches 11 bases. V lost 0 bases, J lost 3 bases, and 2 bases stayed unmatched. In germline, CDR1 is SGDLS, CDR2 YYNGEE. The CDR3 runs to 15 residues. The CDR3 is CASSVAGTSGYEQYF. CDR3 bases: TGTGCCAGCAGCGTAGCCGGGACTAGCGGCTACGAGCAGTACTTC.

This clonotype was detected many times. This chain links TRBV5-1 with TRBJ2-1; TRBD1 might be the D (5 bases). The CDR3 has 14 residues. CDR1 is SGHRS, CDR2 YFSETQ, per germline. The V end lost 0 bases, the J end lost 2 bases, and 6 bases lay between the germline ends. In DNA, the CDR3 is TGCGCCAGCAGCTTGGGACAGACCTACAATGAGCAGTTCTTC. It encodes CASSLGQTYNEQFF.

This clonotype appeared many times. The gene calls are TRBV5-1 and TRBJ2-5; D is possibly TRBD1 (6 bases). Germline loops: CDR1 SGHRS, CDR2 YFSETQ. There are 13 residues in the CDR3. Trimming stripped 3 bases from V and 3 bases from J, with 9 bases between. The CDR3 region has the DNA TGCGCCAGCAGCTGGACAGTGGAAGAGACCCAGTACTTC. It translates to CASSWTVEETQYF. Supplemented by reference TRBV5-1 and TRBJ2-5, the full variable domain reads KAGVTQTPRYLIKTRGQQVTLSCSPISGHRSVSWYQQTPGQGLQFLFEYFSETQRNKGNFPGRFSGRQFSNSRSEMNVSTLELGDSALYLCASSWTVEETQYFGPGTRLLVL.

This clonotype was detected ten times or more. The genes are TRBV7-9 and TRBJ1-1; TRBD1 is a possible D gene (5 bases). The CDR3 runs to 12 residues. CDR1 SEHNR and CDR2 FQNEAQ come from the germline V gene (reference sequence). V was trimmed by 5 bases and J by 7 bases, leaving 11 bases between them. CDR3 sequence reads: CASSLRQGEAFF. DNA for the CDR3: TGTGCCAGCAGCCTCCGTCAGGGTGAAGCTTTCTTT.

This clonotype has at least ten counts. CDR3 sequence reads: CASSFGLLELFF. CDR3 in DNA: TGTGCCAGCAGTTTCGGTCTCCTGGAGCTGTTTTTT. The gene calls are TRBV12-3 or TRBV12-4 and TRBJ2-2; unclear D gene. V gave up 3 bases and J gave up 10 bases, with 9 bases separating them. CDR3 length: 12 residues.

The CDR3 is CAITHSSGDTQYF. CDR3 bases: TGTGCCATCACACACAGTTCAGGCGATACGCAGTATTTT. The rearrangement uses TRBV7-9 and TRBJ2-3, with D uncertain. Deletions cut 10 bases from V and 6 bases from J, with 17 bases between. Per germline, CDR1 SEHNR and CDR2 FQNEAQ (reference sequence). The CDR3 loop spans 13 amino acids.

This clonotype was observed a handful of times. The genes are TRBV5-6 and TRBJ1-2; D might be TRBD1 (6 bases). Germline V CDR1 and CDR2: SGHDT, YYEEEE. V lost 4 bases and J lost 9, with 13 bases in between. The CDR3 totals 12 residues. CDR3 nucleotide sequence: TGTGCCAGCAGCGGACCCAGGGGTCGCTACACCTTC. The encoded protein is CASSGPRGRYTF.

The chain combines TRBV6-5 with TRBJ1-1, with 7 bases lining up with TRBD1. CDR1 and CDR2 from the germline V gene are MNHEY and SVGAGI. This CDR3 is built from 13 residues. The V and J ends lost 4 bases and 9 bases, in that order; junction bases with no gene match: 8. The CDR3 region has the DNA TGTGCCAGCAGTTCCCTTTCACAGGGGAAAGCTTTCTTT. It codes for CASSSLSQGKAFF.